This T cell receptor beta chain stems from a study of blood T cells in healthy people across ages. Combining a sample-barcoded 5' primer with a J-beta primer mix, a second PCR ran for roughly 7 to 12 cycles. Every cDNA molecule carried a tag from a template-switch adaptor bearing 12 random nucleotides. Using its own MiXCR run on the 5' RACE reads, TCRdb lists one record per CDR3 protein. The sample holds fewer than 700,000 distinct CDR3 sequences, roughly 43% seen once. Germline V gene sequence: CDR1 DFQATT, CDR2 SNEGSKA (reference sequence). V lost 6 bases to trimming and J lost 7 bases, with 19 bases between them. The CDR3 covers 13 residues. Study results and limitations: Naive CD4+ cell counts and diversity both ran higher in long-lived than in aged donors. A strong correlation was seen between TCR beta diversity and naive T cell percentage. Age brought a roughly linear fall in TCR beta diversity measured per million T cells.

About this clonotype: Its specificity is unknown. A clone one base away is much larger, so this may be a read error.

The TCR sequence derives from an elderly man in good health. The chain is built from TRBV20-1 and TRBJ2-7; no firm D call. The sequencing input was blood. CDR3 sequence (DNA): TGCAGTGCATTCGTAGGGTCGATAAGGGAGCAGTACTTC. It encodes CSAFVGSIREQYF.